This section outlines one TCR beta chain sequence together with its context. This entry is derived from a study of blood T cell repertoires in COVID-19. Study context: From the United States, Italy and Spain came samples of acute and convalescent COVID-19.

CDR1 LNHDA and CDR2 SQIVND come from the germline V gene (reference sequence). The V and J ends lost 5 bases and 2 bases, in that order; junction bases with no gene match: 5. The CDR3 loop spans 15 amino acids. Profiled with immunoSEQ multiplex PCR; TCRdb holds only in-frame clones, not every one. The table includes 360,000 or so clones, about 90% detected once. What was sequenced was PBMCs or T cells enriched from blood (not recorded which). This chain joins TRBV19 and TRBJ1-5; 8 nucleotides align to TRBD1. This receptor was obtained from a woman aged 25 to 45 who had been exposed to COVID-19. This CDR3 is CASSLKTGGNQPQHF. Written as DNA, the CDR3 is TGTGCCAGTAGTCTAAAGACAGGGGGCAATCAGCCCCAGCATTTT. The full variable domain, with the rest looked up from reference TRBV19 and TRBJ1-5, is DGGITQSPKYLFRKEGQNVTLSCEQNLNHDAMYWYRQDPGQGLRLIYYSQIVNDFQKGDIAEGYSVSREKKESFPLTVTSAQKNPTAFYLCASSLKTGGNQPQHFGDGTRLSIL.